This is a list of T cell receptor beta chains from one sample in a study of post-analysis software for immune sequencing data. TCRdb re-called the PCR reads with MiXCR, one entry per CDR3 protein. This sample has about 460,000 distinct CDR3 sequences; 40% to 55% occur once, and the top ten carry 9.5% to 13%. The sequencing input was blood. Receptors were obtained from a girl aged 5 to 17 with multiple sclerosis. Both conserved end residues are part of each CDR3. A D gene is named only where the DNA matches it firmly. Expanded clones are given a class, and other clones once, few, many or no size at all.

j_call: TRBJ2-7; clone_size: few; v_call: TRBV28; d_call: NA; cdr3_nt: TGTGCCAGCACCGCCTTTGGAGTAAGCTACGAGCAGTACTTC; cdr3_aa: CASTAFGVSYEQYF
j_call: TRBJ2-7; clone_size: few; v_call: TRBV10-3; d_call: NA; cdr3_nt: TGTGCCATCAGGGACCTCGAGTCCTACGCGCAGTACTTC; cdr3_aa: CAIRDLESYAQYF
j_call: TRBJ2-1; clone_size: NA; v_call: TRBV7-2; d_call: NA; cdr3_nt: TGTGCCAGCAGCGCAGGGCAACGGCAGTTCTTC; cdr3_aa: CASSAGQRQFF
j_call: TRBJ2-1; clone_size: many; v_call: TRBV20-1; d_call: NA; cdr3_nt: TGCAGTGCTAGAGACGTAGCGGGCTACAGGGATGAGCAGTTCTTC; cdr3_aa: CSARDVAGYRDEQFF
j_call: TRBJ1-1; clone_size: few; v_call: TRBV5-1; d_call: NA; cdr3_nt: TGCGCCAGCAGCTTGGGCAGCGGCTTTGAAGCTTTCTTT; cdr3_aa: CASSLGSGFEAFF
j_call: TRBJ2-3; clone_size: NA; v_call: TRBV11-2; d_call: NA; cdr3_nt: TGTGCCAGCAGCTTAGGTCCCCTAGGAGCGGCGCAGTATTTT; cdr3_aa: CASSLGPLGAAQYF
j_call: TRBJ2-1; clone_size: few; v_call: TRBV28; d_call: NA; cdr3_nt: TGTGCCAGCAGTTTGAGGCAGGGGACTAAGGATGAGCAGTTCTTC; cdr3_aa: CASSLRQGTKDEQFF
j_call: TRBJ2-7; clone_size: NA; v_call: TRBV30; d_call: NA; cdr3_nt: TGTGCCTGGAGTACGAGGGATGGCCGTTTCTACGAGCAGTACTTC; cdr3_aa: CAWSTRDGRFYEQYF
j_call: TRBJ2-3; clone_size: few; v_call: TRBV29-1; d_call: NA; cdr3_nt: TGCAGCGTCGAAGATGGGGGGGATACGCAGTATTTT; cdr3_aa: CSVEDGGDTQYF
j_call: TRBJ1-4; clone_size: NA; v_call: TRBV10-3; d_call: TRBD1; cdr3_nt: TGTGCCATCAGTGCGGACAGGGAGGGGAAGGAAAAACTGTTTTTT; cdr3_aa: CAISADREGKEKLFF
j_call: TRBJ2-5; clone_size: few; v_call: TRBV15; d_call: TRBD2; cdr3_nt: TGTGCCACCAGCAGAGGGGCTAGCGGGATCGGCGGGGAGACCCAGTACTTC; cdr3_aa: CATSRGASGIGGETQYF
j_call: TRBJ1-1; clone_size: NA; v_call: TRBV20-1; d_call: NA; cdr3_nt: TGCAGTGTCAATTTCAGGGTAAGGCCGAACACTGAAGCTTTCTTT; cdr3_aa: CSVNFRVRPNTEAFF